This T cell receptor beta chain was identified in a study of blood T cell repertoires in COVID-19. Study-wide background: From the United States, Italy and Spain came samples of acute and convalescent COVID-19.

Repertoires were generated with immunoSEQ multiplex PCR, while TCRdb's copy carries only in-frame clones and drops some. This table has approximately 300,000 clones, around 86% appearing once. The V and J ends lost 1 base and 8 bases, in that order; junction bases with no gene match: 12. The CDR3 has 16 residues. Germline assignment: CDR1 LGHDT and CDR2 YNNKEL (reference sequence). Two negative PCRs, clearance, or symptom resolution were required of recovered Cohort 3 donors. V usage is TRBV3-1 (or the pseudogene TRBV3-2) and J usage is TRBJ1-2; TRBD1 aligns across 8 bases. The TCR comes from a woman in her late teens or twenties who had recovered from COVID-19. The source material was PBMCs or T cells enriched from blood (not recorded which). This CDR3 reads CASSQGGGRGPVGYTF. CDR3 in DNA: TGTGCCAGCAGCCAAGGGGGAGGCAGGGGGCCGGTAGGCTACACCTTC.